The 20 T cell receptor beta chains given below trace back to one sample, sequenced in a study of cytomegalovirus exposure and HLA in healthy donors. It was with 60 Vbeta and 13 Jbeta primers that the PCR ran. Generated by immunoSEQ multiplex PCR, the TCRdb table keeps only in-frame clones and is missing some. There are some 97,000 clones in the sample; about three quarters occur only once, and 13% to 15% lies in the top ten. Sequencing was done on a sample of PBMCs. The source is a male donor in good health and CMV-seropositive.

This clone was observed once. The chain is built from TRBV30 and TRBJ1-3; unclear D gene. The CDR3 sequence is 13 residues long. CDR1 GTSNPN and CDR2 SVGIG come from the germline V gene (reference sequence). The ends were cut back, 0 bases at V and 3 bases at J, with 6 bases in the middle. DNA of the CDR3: TGTGCCTGGAGTGTACAATTTGGAAACACCATATATTTT. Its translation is CAWSVQFGNTIYF.

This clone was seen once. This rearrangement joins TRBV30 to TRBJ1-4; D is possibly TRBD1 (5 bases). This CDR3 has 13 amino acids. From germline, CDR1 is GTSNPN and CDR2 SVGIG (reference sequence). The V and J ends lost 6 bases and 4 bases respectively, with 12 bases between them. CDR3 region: CACPRADNEKLFF. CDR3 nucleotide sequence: TGTGCCTGCCCCAGGGCCGATAATGAAAAACTGTTTTTT.

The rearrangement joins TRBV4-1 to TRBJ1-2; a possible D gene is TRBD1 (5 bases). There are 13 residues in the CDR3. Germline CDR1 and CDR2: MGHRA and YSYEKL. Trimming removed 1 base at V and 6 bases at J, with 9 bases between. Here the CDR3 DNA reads TGCGCCAGCAGCCAAGGAACAGGCCATGGCTACACCTTC. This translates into CASSQGTGHGYTF.

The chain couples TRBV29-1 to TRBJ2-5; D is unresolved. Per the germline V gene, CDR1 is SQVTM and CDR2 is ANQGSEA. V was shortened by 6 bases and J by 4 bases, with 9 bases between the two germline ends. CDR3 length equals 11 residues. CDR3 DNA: TGCAGCGTCGTCGCCGGAGAGACCCAGTACTTC. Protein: CSVVAGETQYF.

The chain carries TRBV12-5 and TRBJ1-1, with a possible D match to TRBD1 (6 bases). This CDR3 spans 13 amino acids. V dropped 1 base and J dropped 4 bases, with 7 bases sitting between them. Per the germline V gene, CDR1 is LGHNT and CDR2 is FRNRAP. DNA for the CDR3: TGTGCTAGTGGTTTGGAAGGGGGCACTGAAGCTTTCTTT. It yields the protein CASGLEGGTEAFF.

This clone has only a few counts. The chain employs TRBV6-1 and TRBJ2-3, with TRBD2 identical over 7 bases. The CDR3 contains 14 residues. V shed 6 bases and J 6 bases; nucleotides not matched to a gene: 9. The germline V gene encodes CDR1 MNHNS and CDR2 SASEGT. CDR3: CASRMAGEVDTQYF. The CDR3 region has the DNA TGTGCCAGCAGAATGGCGGGGGAGGTTGATACGCAGTATTTT.

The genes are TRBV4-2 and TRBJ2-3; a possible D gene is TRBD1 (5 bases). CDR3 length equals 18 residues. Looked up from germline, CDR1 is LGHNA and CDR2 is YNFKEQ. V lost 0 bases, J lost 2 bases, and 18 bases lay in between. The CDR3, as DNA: TGTGCCAGCAGCCAAGACCCCCGCAGGGCGCTCAACACAGATACGCAGTATTTT. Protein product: CASSQDPRRALNTDTQYF.

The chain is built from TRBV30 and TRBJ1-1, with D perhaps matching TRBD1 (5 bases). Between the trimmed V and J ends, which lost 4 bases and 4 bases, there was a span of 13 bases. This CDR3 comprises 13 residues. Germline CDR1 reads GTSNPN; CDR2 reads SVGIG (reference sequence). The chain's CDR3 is CAWKGGAGTEAFF. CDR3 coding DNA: TGTGCCTGGAAGGGTGGGGCCGGCACTGAAGCTTTCTTT.

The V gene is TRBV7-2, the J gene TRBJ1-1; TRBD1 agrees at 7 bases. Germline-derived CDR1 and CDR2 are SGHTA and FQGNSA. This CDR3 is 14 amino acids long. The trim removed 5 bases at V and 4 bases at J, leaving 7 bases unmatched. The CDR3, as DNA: TGTGCCAGCAGCAAAAGACAGGGCGGCACTGAAGCTTTCTTT. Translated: CASSKRQGGTEAFF.

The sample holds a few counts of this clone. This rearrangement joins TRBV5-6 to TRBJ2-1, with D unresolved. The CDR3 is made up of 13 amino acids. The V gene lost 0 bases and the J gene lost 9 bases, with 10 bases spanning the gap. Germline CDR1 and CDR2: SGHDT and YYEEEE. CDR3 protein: CASSLVGLFEQFF. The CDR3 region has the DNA TGTGCCAGCAGCTTGGTCGGTCTTTTTGAGCAGTTCTTC.

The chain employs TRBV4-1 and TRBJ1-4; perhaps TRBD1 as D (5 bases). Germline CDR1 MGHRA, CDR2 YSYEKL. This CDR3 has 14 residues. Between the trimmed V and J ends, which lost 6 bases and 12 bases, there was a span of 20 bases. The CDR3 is CASSQPGGPRELFF. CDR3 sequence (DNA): TGCGCCAGCAGTCAACCGGGGGGACCGAGGGAACTGTTTTTT.

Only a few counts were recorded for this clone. In DNA, the CDR3 is TGTGCCGGATCCGAAGAGCGGAGACAGACCCAGTACTTC. This translates into CAGSEERRQTQYF. V gene TRBV2 combines with J gene TRBJ2-5, with D perhaps matching TRBD2 (5 bases). V lost 11 bases, J lost 6 bases, and 19 bases lay in between. The CDR3 covers 13 residues. Germline V gene sequence: CDR1 SNHLY, CDR2 FYNNEI.

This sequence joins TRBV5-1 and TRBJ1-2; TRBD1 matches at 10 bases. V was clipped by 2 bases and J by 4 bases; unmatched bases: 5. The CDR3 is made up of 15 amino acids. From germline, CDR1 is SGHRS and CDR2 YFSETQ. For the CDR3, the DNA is TGCGCCAGCAGCTTAGGGACAGGGGATTTCTATGGCTACACCTTC. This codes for CASSLGTGDFYGYTF.

The CDR3 protein is CASSEEGLHGEAFF. In DNA, the CDR3 is TGTGCCAGCAGTGAAGAGGGACTACACGGTGAAGCTTTCTTT. The chain recombines TRBV25-1 with TRBJ1-1; maybe TRBD1 (5 bases). Trimming cost V 2 bases and J 7 bases, with 14 bases left between them. Germline loops: CDR1 MGHDK, CDR2 SYGVNS. The CDR3 extends over 14 amino acids.

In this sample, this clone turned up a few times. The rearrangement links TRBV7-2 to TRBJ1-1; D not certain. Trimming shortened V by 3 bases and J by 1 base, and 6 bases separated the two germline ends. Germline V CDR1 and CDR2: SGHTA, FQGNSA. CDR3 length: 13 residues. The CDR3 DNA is TGTGCCAGCAGCTTCAACGGGAACACTGAAGCTTTCTTT. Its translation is CASSFNGNTEAFF.

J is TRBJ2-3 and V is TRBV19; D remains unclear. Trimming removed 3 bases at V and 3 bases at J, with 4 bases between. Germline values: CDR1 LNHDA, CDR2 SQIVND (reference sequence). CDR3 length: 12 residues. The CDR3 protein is CASSIGTDTQYF. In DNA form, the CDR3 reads TGTGCCAGTAGTATCGGTACAGATACGCAGTATTTT.

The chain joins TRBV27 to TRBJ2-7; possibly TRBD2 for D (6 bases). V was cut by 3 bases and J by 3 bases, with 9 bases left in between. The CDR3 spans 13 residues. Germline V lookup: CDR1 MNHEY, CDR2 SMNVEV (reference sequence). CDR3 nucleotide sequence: TGTGCCAGCAGTTTTGGGGGAGGCTACGAGCAGTACTTC. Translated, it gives CASSFGGGYEQYF.

The CDR3 sequence is CASSVEGYGNEQYF. In nucleotides, the CDR3 is TGTGCCAGCAGCGTAGAGGGATACGGGAACGAGCAGTACTTC. This chain links TRBV9 with TRBJ2-7; perhaps TRBD2 as D (5 bases). Germline-derived CDR1 and CDR2 are SGDLS and YYNGEE. Trimming left V 0 bases short and J 5 bases short, with 12 bases between. This CDR3 has 14 residues.

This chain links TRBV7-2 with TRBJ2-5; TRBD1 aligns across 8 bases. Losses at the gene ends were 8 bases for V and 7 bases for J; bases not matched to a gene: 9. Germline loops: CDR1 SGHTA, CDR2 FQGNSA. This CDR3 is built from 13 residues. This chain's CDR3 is CASGGQGQGTQYF. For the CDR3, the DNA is TGTGCCAGCGGCGGACAGGGTCAGGGGACCCAGTACTTC.

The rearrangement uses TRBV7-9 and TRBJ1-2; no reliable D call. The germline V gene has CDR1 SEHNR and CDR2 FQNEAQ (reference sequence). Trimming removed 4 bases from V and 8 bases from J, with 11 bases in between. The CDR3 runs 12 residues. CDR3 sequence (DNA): TGTGCCAGCAGCTCCGATTCTCGGGGCTACACCTTC. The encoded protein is CASSSDSRGYTF.